A single T cell receptor beta chain is shown here with its context. The sample originates from a study of blood T cell repertoires in COVID-19. Study-level background: Samples came from the United States, Italy and Spain, spanning acute and convalescent COVID-19. PBMCs, B-cell-depleted T cells, or T cells were the source of the cDNA or gDNA that made up the material.

As originally analysed: The authors estimated nucleated cell counts from reference gene primer amplification. TCRdb's table, derived via immunoSEQ multiplex PCR, lists solely in-frame clones and lacks some. Clone size and the V and J calls come from that table; the DNA yielded D and trimming. The sample has 210,000 or so clones, around four fifths seen once; the top ten hold 7.5% to 8%. Between the trimmed V and J ends, which lost 2 bases and 0 bases, there was a span of 8 bases. Germline values: CDR1 SGHAT, CDR2 FQNNGV. The CDR3 sequence is 15 residues long. The chain has TRBV11-2 and TRBJ2-1; possibly TRBD2 for D (6 bases). The sequence was obtained from a woman between 45 and 60 years old with active or convalescent COVID-19. Sequenced sample: peripheral blood. The CDR3 DNA sequence: TGTGCCAGCAGCTTATCCGGGAGCTCCTACAATGAGCAGTTCTTC. The encoded protein is CASSLSGSSYNEQFF.